The rows below give T cell receptor beta chains drawn from one sample of a study of early stage breast cancer tumors. Assay: immunoSEQ multiplex PCR; the TCRdb copy retains only in-frame clones and omits some. The table lists more than 60,000 clones, more than 60% of them singletons, with 3.5% in the top ten. The sequenced material came from blood. The receptors were sampled from a person in their sixties with breast cancer. Both conserved end residues are part of each CDR3. A D gene is named only where the DNA matches it firmly. The size of a clone is reported for some rows only, either as once, few or many, or as a class for expanded clones.

-,TRBJ2-3,-,TRBV5-6,CASSLQQGARTDTQYF,TGTGCCAGCAGCTTGCAACAGGGTGCGCGCACAGATACGCAGTATTTT
-,TRBJ1-5,-,TRBV6-5,CASSYSGNSNQPQHF,TGTGCCAGCAGTTACTCTGGAAATAGCAATCAGCCCCAGCATTTT
-,TRBJ2-7,TRBD2,TRBV14,CASSHLSGGATYEQYF,TGTGCCAGCAGCCACCTTAGCGGGGGGGCGACCTACGAGCAGTACTTC
once,TRBJ2-3,TRBD2,TRBV28,CASSSRLAGEPDTQYF,TGTGCCAGCAGTTCTAGACTAGCGGGTGAGCCAGATACGCAGTATTTT
-,TRBJ2-4,TRBD2,TRBV27,CASSPRLARAKNIQYF,TGTGCCAGCAGTCCGCGACTAGCGCGGGCCAAAAACATTCAGTACTTC
-,TRBJ1-2,-,TRBV6-6,CASSDPRDSSYGYTF,TGTGCCAGCAGCGACCCAAGGGACTCCTCCTATGGCTACACCTTC
few,TRBJ2-5,-,TRBV5-1,CASSLAFQQETQYF,TGCGCCAGCAGCTTGGCCTTCCAGCAAGAGACCCAGTACTTC
-,TRBJ2-1,TRBD2,TRBV6-5,CASSYLRGGSYNEQFF,TGTGCCAGCAGTTACCTTCGCGGGGGATCCTACAATGAGCAGTTCTTC
-,TRBJ2-3,-,TRBV7-2,CASSQRDTQYF,TGTGCCAGCAGCCAACGCGATACGCAGTATTTT
-,TRBJ2-3,-,TRBV7-3,CASSLTQYQDTQYF,TGTGCCAGCAGCTTAACCCAGTATCAAGATACGCAGTATTTT
once,TRBJ1-1,TRBD1,TRBV28,CASRSGGTRAFF,TGTGCCAGCAGGTCAGGGGGAACGAGGGCTTTCTTT
once,TRBJ2-7,-,TRBV30,CAWRVSWAYEQYF,TGTGCCTGGAGGGTCAGTTGGGCCTACGAGCAGTACTTC
once,TRBJ1-4,TRBD1,TRBV11-2,CASSQGTGFNEKLFF,TGTGCCAGCAGCCAAGGGACAGGGTTTAATGAAAAACTGTTTTTT
-,TRBJ2-4,TRBD1,TRBV5-4,CASSPAGGDRGVQYF,TGTGCCAGCAGCCCCGCGGGGGGGGACAGGGGGGTTCAGTACTTC
-,TRBJ2-7,-,TRBV19,CASSTAFSYEQYF,TGTGCCAGTAGTACCGCATTTTCCTACGAGCAGTACTTC
-,TRBJ2-1,TRBD2,TRBV11-2,CASSLGSGPYNEQFF,TGTGCCAGCAGCTTAGGTAGCGGGCCGTACAATGAGCAGTTCTTC
-,TRBJ1-2,-,TRBV28,CASSSPLHYGYTF,TGTGCCAGCAGTTCACCGCTGCACTATGGCTACACCTTC
-,TRBJ2-7,-,TRBV10-3,CAIPRTLGSYEQYF,TGTGCCATTCCCCGGACCCTTGGTAGCTACGAGCAGTACTTC
-,TRBJ2-2,-,TRBV18,CASSLVRAESGELFF,TGTGCCAGCTCACTAGTTAGAGCGGAATCCGGGGAGCTGTTTTTT
-,TRBJ2-5,TRBD1,TRBV5-1,CASSGKQGAIETQYF,TGCGCCAGCAGCGGGAAACAGGGGGCTATAGAGACCCAGTACTTC
few,TRBJ1-1,-,TRBV7-8,CASSVGLVTEAFF,TGTGCCAGCAGCGTAGGGCTGGTCACTGAAGCTTTCTTT
once,TRBJ2-3,-,TRBV7-9,CASSLGSLDTQYF,TGTGCCAGCAGCCTCGGATCTCTAGATACGCAGTATTTT
-,TRBJ1-2,-,TRBV28,CASSPGARYGYTF,TGTGCCAGCAGCCCGGGTGCTCGCTATGGCTACACCTTC
-,TRBJ1-3,-,TRBV2,CASSLMTPASGNTIYF,TGTGCCAGCAGTCTGATGACGCCGGCCTCTGGAAACACCATATATTTT
-,TRBJ2-3,TRBD1,TRBV9,CASSVGWGTGGSTDTQYF,TGTGCCAGCAGCGTAGGGTGGGGGACAGGGGGCAGCACAGATACGCAGTATTTT
few,TRBJ2-7,TRBD2,TRBV5-4,CASAPGGEAYEQYF,TGTGCCAGCGCTCCCGGGGGGGAAGCCTACGAGCAGTACTTC
-,TRBJ2-6,TRBD2,TRBV15,CATRRGEAGANVLTF,TGTGCCACAAGACGGGGGGAGGCTGGGGCCAACGTCCTGACTTTC
-,TRBJ1-5,-,TRBV6-1,CASSLGAAQPQHF,TGTGCCAGCAGTTTAGGGGCGGCTCAGCCCCAGCATTTT
few,TRBJ1-1,-,TRBV19,CASSIDTEAFF,TGTGCCAGTAGTATAGACACTGAAGCTTTCTTT
-,TRBJ1-4,-,TRBV11-2,CASSLGVADEKLFF,TGTGCCAGCAGCTTAGGAGTTGCGGATGAAAAACTGTTTTTT
-,TRBJ2-1,-,TRBV15,CATSRGVTRGNEQFF,TGTGCCACCAGCAGAGGTGTGACTAGGGGAAATGAGCAGTTCTTC
-,TRBJ1-5,-,TRBV4-3,CASSQDRDQPQHF,TGCGCCAGCAGCCAAGACAGGGATCAGCCCCAGCATTTT
-,TRBJ1-1,TRBD1,TRBV7-8,CASSLDRLNTEAFF,TGTGCCAGCAGCTTGGACAGGCTGAACACTGAAGCTTTCTTT
-,TRBJ1-3,-,TRBV15,CATSRTGTPHHGGSGNTIYF,TGTGCCACCAGCCGGACCGGGACTCCTCATCACGGGGGCTCTGGAAACACCATATATTTT
-,TRBJ1-4,-,TRBV7-9,CASSAWVGGITNEKLFF,TGTGCCAGCAGCGCCTGGGTTGGGGGTATCACTAATGAAAAACTGTTTTTT
-,TRBJ1-6,-,TRBV4-1,CASSDFWSPLHF,TGCGCCAGCAGCGACTTTTGGTCACCCCTCCACTTT
-,TRBJ1-5,-,TRBV28,CASTGRVHQPQHF,TGTGCCAGCACAGGCAGAGTTCATCAGCCCCAGCATTTT
-,TRBJ1-3,-,TRBV30,CAWSHMMSGNTIYF,TGTGCCTGGAGCCACATGATGTCTGGAAACACCATATATTTT
-,TRBJ2-2,-,TRBV29-1,CSVERQGRTGELFF,TGCAGCGTTGAACGCCAGGGGAGGACCGGGGAGCTGTTTTTT
-,TRBJ2-3,TRBD2,TRBV7-9,CATNGVAGGDTQYF,TGTGCCACCAACGGGGTAGCGGGAGGTGATACGCAGTATTTT
-,TRBJ2-3,TRBD2,TRBV11-2,CASSLNIAGGLDTQYF,TGTGCCAGCAGCCTCAACATAGCGGGGGGGCTAGATACGCAGTATTTT
-,TRBJ2-1,-,TRBV6-4,CASSDSLGSNEQFF,TGTGCCAGCAGTGACAGTTTAGGGTCGAATGAGCAGTTCTTC
-,TRBJ2-5,TRBD2,TRBV4-2,CASSQSEGLRLAGEETQYF,TGTGCCAGCAGCCAGAGCGAGGGTCTTAGACTAGCGGGAGAGGAGACCCAGTACTTC
-,TRBJ2-7,TRBD1,TRBV7-2,CASSLRPDRVSYEQYF,TGTGCCAGCAGCTTGCGCCCGGACAGGGTCTCCTACGAGCAGTACTTC
-,TRBJ1-5,-,TRBV5-1,CASSWGGGSNQPQHF,TGCGCCAGCAGCTGGGGGGGCGGTAGCAATCAGCCCCAGCATTTT
-,TRBJ1-1,-,TRBV4-1,CASSRVTGTEAFF,TGCGCCAGCAGCCGAGTTACGGGGACTGAAGCTTTCTTT
-,TRBJ1-3,-,TRBV2,CASSEVGVTGNTIYF,TGTGCCAGCAGTGAGGTCGGGGTCACTGGAAACACCATATATTTT
-,TRBJ2-3,TRBD2,TRBV14,CASSLNAGVRDTQYF,TGTGCCAGCAGCCTGAACGCGGGGGTCCGCGATACGCAGTATTTT
-,TRBJ2-4,TRBD2,TRBV4-1,CASSQGEGYPGGIQYF,TGCGCCAGCAGCCAAGGTGAAGGTTACCCGGGGGGCATTCAGTACTTC
-,TRBJ2-7,TRBD1,TRBV4-3,CASSQETGAQYEQYF,TGCGCCAGCAGCCAAGAGACAGGGGCACAGTACGAGCAGTACTTC
-,TRBJ2-3,TRBD1,TRBV19,CATLDRGYPTDTQYF,TGTGCCACCCTGGACAGGGGGTACCCCACAGATACGCAGTATTTT
-,TRBJ1-4,TRBD1,TRBV28,CASSSTGTGKLFF,TGTGCCAGCAGTTCCACCGGGACAGGGAAACTGTTTTTT
-,TRBJ1-3,TRBD1,TRBV28,CASRDRPSGNTIYF,TGTGCCAGCAGGGACAGGCCCTCTGGAAACACCATATATTTT
-,TRBJ2-3,TRBD1,TRBV9,CASSGQGSTDTQYF,TGTGCCAGCAGCGGACAGGGAAGCACAGATACGCAGTATTTT
few,TRBJ1-2,-,TRBV6-1,CASSEAGRTHKDTF,TGTGCCAGCAGTGAAGCGGGGAGGACACATAAGGACACCTTC
-,TRBJ1-1,-,TRBV6-6,CASSSGSMDTEAFF,TGTGCCAGCAGTTCCGGCAGTATGGACACTGAAGCTTTCTTT
-,TRBJ1-6,-,TRBV30,CGAISYNSPLHF,TGTGGAGCGATCTCCTATAATTCACCCCTCCACTTT
-,TRBJ1-2,-,TRBV7-9,CASSSDYYGYTF,TGTGCCAGCAGTAGTGATTACTATGGCTACACCTTC
-,TRBJ2-1,-,TRBV7-8,CASSQLTGGLGEQFF,TGTGCCAGCAGCCAGTTGACGGGGGGCCTCGGTGAGCAGTTCTTC